This TCR beta chain was found in a study of T cells after yellow fever vaccination. The overall study: Fractions of limited cellularity were prepared by means of SMART-Seq v4 Ultra Low Input. Study conclusions and caveats: Weaker overall was a secondary response that nonetheless peaked faster, on day 5 versus 15. Subsequent booster samples again held most clones from primary vaccination (roughly 95% CD4, 85% to 90% CD8). Abundant bulk-population clonotypes could contaminate the FACS-sorted repertoires.

CDR1 is LGHDT and CDR2 is YNNKEL in the germline V gene (reference sequence). The V gene lost 4 bases and the J gene lost 2 bases, with 18 bases spanning the gap. The CDR3 length is 16 residues. MiXCR, applied by TCRdb to the 5' RACE reads, yields one record per CDR3 protein. The sample contains roughly 260,000 distinct CDR3 sequences, about an eighth of which appear only once. In this sample, this clonotype turned up a few times. Its target is not known. The chain combines TRBV3-1 with TRBJ2-7; possibly TRBD2 for D (6 bases). The receptor was derived from a man aged 25 to 45 who received the YFV17D yellow fever vaccine. The sample was CD4+ T cells sorted from PBMCs, taken 45 days after the yellow fever booster vaccination. DNA of the CDR3: TGTGCCAGCAGCCCCCTATTGGGGCGGGATACCTACGAGCAGTACTTC. This codes for CASSPLLGRDTYEQYF.